These T cell receptor beta chains were read from a single sample in a study of CD8+ T cells in alopecia areata. Assay used: immunoSEQ multiplex PCR; TCRdb lists only in-frame clones, some missing. The table records about 150,000 clones, less than 75% of them present only once. Sample: CD8+ T cells sorted from blood. Receptors were obtained from a human donor in good health. The CDR3 runs from the conserved cysteine through the conserved F or W. The order of the fields is V gene, J gene, clone size, D gene, CDR3 DNA, CDR3 protein. A D gene is named only where the DNA matches it firmly. Not every row has a clone size; where given, it reads once, few, many or a size class.

TRBV7-3,TRBJ2-3,.,TRBD2,TGTGCCAGCAGCTTCGGGACTAGCGGGAGGGCAGATACGCAGTATTTT,CASSFGTSGRADTQYF
TRBV29-1,TRBJ2-1,.,TRBD2,TGCAGCGTTGAAGATCCGACGGAGCGGGGTGAGCAGTTCTTC,CSVEDPTERGEQFF
TRBV29-1,TRBJ2-4,few,.,TGCAGCGTGCGACTCCTAGCCAAAAACATTCAGTACTTC,CSVRLLAKNIQYF
TRBV4-2,TRBJ2-7,few,.,TGTGCCAGCAGCCAAGAATCGGGGACTTCCTACGAGCAGTACTTC,CASSQESGTSYEQYF
TRBV27,TRBJ1-3,few,TRBD1,TGTGCCAGCAGTTCGCTACCCCCGGGACAGGGTGCGGACACCATATATTTT,CASSSLPPGQGADTIYF
TRBV25-1,TRBJ2-7,.,.,TGTGCCAGCATGGGGCCACCGACCCCCTACGAGCAGTACTTC,CASMGPPTPYEQYF
TRBV29-1,TRBJ2-1,.,TRBD2,TGCAGCGTTGAAGGGGCTAGCGGGAGCGCCGTCGATGAGCAGTTCTTC,CSVEGASGSAVDEQFF
TRBV5-1,TRBJ1-1,.,.,TGCGCCAGCAGCTTGGATGTGGGAAACACTGAAGCTTTCTTT,CASSLDVGNTEAFF
TRBV18,TRBJ2-1,few,.,TGTGCCAGCTCACCCCTAGGTTATGAGCAGTTCTTC,CASSPLGYEQFF
TRBV29-1,TRBJ1-1,few,.,TGCAGCGTGGCCGCCGGGGGCACTGAAGCTTTCTTT,CSVAAGGTEAFF
TRBV29-1,TRBJ2-3,.,.,TGCAGCGTTGAAGGCCGCGGAGGACCACGGTATACGCAGTATTTT,CSVEGRGGPRYTQYF
TRBV9,TRBJ1-1,.,.,TGTGCCAGCAGCGGCGAAGGGATGGAGAACACTGAAGCTTTCTTT,CASSGEGMENTEAFF
TRBV27,TRBJ2-1,.,.,TGTGCCAGCAGTTTAGTACAGAACAATGAGCAGTTCTTC,CASSLVQNNEQFF
TRBV6-1,TRBJ2-7,once,.,TGTGCCAGCAGTGAAACCCCTCCCTACGAGCAGTACTTC,CASSETPPYEQYF
TRBV27,TRBJ2-2,few,TRBD2,TGTGCCAGCAGTTATAGCGGGATCGGGACCGGGGAGCTGTTTTTT,CASSYSGIGTGELFF
TRBV9,TRBJ2-2,.,.,TGTGCCAGCAGCGTAGGCGGGGGCGCTTCAAACACCGGGGAGCTGTTTTTT,CASSVGGGASNTGELFF
TRBV29-1,TRBJ2-7,.,TRBD1,TGCAGCGCGGACAGGGGTCACGAGCAGTACTTC,CSADRGHEQYF
TRBV29-1,TRBJ1-1,.,.,TGCAGCGCTGAATCAGGTATGAACACTGAAGCTTTCTTT,CSAESGMNTEAFF
TRBV7-9,TRBJ2-2,.,.,TGTGCCAGCAGCCCTACACCCGGGGAGCTGTTTTTT,CASSPTPGELFF
TRBV2,TRBJ2-3,.,.,TGTGCCAGCAGCGTGACGGACACAGATACGCAGTATTTT,CASSVTDTDTQYF
TRBV6-5,TRBJ2-3,.,.,TGTGCCAGCAGTTACGGGGATACGCAGTATTTT,CASSYGDTQYF
TRBV29-1,TRBJ2-5,.,.,TGCAGCGTTGATCAGGGCTCCCAAGAGACCCAGTACTTC,CSVDQGSQETQYF
TRBV11-2,TRBJ2-7,.,.,TGTGCCAGCAGCTGGAGCGGGCTCCCATCCTACGAGCAGTACTTC,CASSWSGLPSYEQYF
TRBV27,TRBJ2-7,.,.,TGTGCCAGCAGTTTACGCTCCAATCCCTACGAGCAGTACTTC,CASSLRSNPYEQYF
TRBV7-9,TRBJ2-2,few,.,TGTGCCAGCAGCTTAGAGCCCGGGGAGCTGTTTTTT,CASSLEPGELFF
TRBV7-3,TRBJ1-5,.,.,TGTGCCAGCAGCTTAAGTGGGGGTCAACCCCAGCATTTT,CASSLSGGQPQHF
TRBV30,TRBJ2-1,.,.,TGTGCCTGGAGTGTAGGCATACAAACCTACAATGAGCAGTTCTTC,CAWSVGIQTYNEQFF
TRBV11-1,TRBJ2-1,.,.,TGTGCCAGCAGCGAGGTGGGGGATGAGGATGAGCAGTTCTTC,CASSEVGDEDEQFF
TRBV28,TRBJ2-5,few,.,TGTGCCAGCAGTGAAGTGGAGACCCAGTACTTC,CASSEVETQYF
TRBV6-6,TRBJ1-2,.,.,TGTGCCAGCAGTTACTCCGGCAGGGACTATGGCTACACCTTC,CASSYSGRDYGYTF
TRBV7-9,TRBJ2-5,.,TRBD2,TGTGCCAGCAGCGCGACTAGCGGGAGACACCAAGAGACCCAGTACTTC,CASSATSGRHQETQYF
TRBV6-5,TRBJ2-6,.,.,TGTGCCAGCAGGCTGAACCTCTCTGGGGCCAACGTCCTGACTTTC,CASRLNLSGANVLTF
TRBV30,TRBJ1-1,few,.,TGTGCCTGGAGTCCAGCTTTGGGGACCCATTATCGGATATACACTGAAGCTTTCTTT,CAWSPALGTHYRIYTEAFF
TRBV30,TRBJ1-1,.,.,TGTGCCTGGAGCCCTCCGGATAGAAGGCACACTGAAGCTTTCTTT,CAWSPPDRRHTEAFF
TRBV6-5,TRBJ2-7,.,.,TGTGCCAGCAGTTACCGTGAAATAGGCTACGAGCAGTACTTC,CASSYREIGYEQYF
TRBV7-9,TRBJ2-3,.,.,TGTGCCAGCAGCTGGGCCCTTGACACAGATACGCAGTATTTT,CASSWALDTDTQYF
TRBV7-9,TRBJ2-1,.,TRBD2,TGTGCCAGCAGCCCGGGGGGATATGAGCAGTTCTTC,CASSPGGYEQFF
TRBV2,TRBJ2-7,.,.,TGTGCCAGCAGTGAAGGATCATCCTACGAGCAGTACTTC,CASSEGSSYEQYF
TRBV28,TRBJ2-1,.,TRBD2,TGTGCCAGCAGTTCGGGACTAGCGGGAGGGTACAATGAGCAGTTCTTC,CASSSGLAGGYNEQFF
TRBV29-1,TRBJ2-7,.,TRBD1,TGCAGCGCACGGACAGGGGCGGCCTACGAGCAGTACTTC,CSARTGAAYEQYF
TRBV29-1,TRBJ2-7,.,.,TGCAGCGTTGGTCGCGGGGCCACCTACGAGCAGTACTTC,CSVGRGATYEQYF
TRBV29-1,TRBJ2-4,.,.,TGCAGCGTTGAGGGGGTAGCCAAAAACATTCAGTACTTC,CSVEGVAKNIQYF
TRBV20-1,TRBJ2-7,.,.,TGCAGTGCCAGGGTAGGCCACGAGCAGTACTTC,CSARVGHEQYF
TRBV7-8,TRBJ2-7,.,.,TGTGCCAGCAGCCCATTCGATCCGGGGTACGAGCAGTACTTC,CASSPFDPGYEQYF